Listed below are T cell receptor beta chains from one sample, sequenced in a study of T cells in localized non-small cell lung cancer. Method: immunoSEQ multiplex PCR; TCRdb's copy keeps in-frame clones and lacks some. The sample holds some 36,000 clones; 80% to 90% are singletons and the top ten take 4.5% to 6%. The specimen comprised peripheral blood mononuclear cells, sampled before any cancer treatment. These receptors were collected from a male donor at least 60 years old with stage II lung adenocarcinoma. Both conserved end residues are part of each CDR3. The D gene is left open where the match is weak. Part of the rows lack a size; the others show once, few, many or a class for expanded clones.

v_gene,j_gene,d_gene,abundance,CDR3aa,CDR3nt
TRBV5-1,TRBJ2-7,TRBD2,NA,CASTPQAGGSYEQYF,TGCGCCAGCACCCCTCAGGCGGGAGGATCCTACGAGCAGTACTTC
TRBV7-2,TRBJ1-4,NA,NA,CASSFGEGRRDEKLFF,TGTGCCAGCAGCTTCGGGGAGGGGAGGCGTGACGAAAAACTGTTTTTT
TRBV7-9,TRBJ1-2,NA,few,CASSLDGGYGYTF,TGTGCCAGCAGCTTAGATGGGGGATATGGCTACACCTTC
TRBV18,TRBJ1-5,NA,NA,CASSPSSRQPQHF,TGTGCCAGCTCACCATCGAGCCGGCAGCCCCAGCATTTT
TRBV6-6,TRBJ2-3,NA,NA,CASSVGADTQYF,TGTGCCAGTTCCGTGGGGGCAGATACGCAGTATTTT
TRBV28,TRBJ1-5,TRBD1,NA,CASSFIKTGSFGNQPQHF,TGTGCCAGCAGTTTCATTAAGACAGGGAGCTTCGGCAATCAGCCCCAGCATTTT
TRBV28,TRBJ2-3,NA,NA,CASSLLGGRDTQYF,TGTGCCAGCAGTTTGTTGGGGGGCCGGGATACGCAGTATTTT
TRBV18,TRBJ1-5,TRBD1,NA,CASSPGTGTQPQHF,TGTGCCAGCTCACCGGGGACAGGGACTCAGCCCCAGCATTTT
TRBV11-2,TRBJ2-1,TRBD1,NA,CASSLGGDEQFF,TGTGCCAGCAGCCTAGGGGGCGATGAGCAGTTCTTC
TRBV5-6,TRBJ1-5,NA,NA,CASSLQGFNQPQHF,TGTGCCAGCAGCTTGCAGGGGTTTAATCAGCCTCAGCATTTT
TRBV7-3,TRBJ2-2,NA,NA,CASSPGSGELFF,TGTGCCAGCAGCCCCGGTTCCGGGGAGCTGTTTTTT
TRBV7-2,TRBJ2-5,NA,NA,CASSQSWLETQYF,TGTGCCAGCAGCCAATCGTGGTTAGAGACCCAGTACTTC
TRBV27,TRBJ2-2,TRBD1,NA,CASRTGEAGELFF,TGTGCCAGCAGGACAGGGGAGGCCGGGGAGCTGTTTTTT
TRBV5-1,TRBJ1-1,TRBD1,NA,CASSRDSLANTEAFF,TGCGCCAGCTCTAGGGACAGCCTCGCGAACACTGAAGCTTTCTTT
TRBV7-9,TRBJ1-2,TRBD1,once,CASSFLGQGGRGYTF,TGTGCCAGCAGCTTCCTGGGACAGGGTGGACGTGGCTACACCTTC
TRBV19,TRBJ2-3,NA,NA,CASSIDPSRDTQYF,TGTGCCAGTAGTATAGATCCCTCCCGGGATACGCAGTATTTT
TRBV5-1,TRBJ2-1,TRBD1,NA,CASSLGQGADEQFF,TGCGCCAGCAGCTTGGGCCAGGGGGCCGATGAGCAGTTCTTC
TRBV5-4,TRBJ2-1,TRBD2,NA,CASSSGTSRPSYNEQFF,TGTGCCAGCAGCTCCGGGACTAGTAGACCCTCCTACAATGAGCAGTTCTTC
TRBV11-2,TRBJ2-1,TRBD2,NA,CASSATSGSYNEQFF,TGTGCCAGCAGCGCGACTAGCGGGTCCTACAATGAGCAGTTCTTC
TRBV7-6,TRBJ2-7,NA,medium-sized,CASSLGPNYEQYF,TGTGCCAGCAGCCTCGGACCCAACTACGAGCAGTACTTC
TRBV10-1,TRBJ1-5,NA,few,CASSPQGNQPQHF,TGCGCCAGCAGTCCACAGGGAAATCAGCCCCAGCATTTT
TRBV4-1,TRBJ1-5,TRBD1,NA,CASSQEFGTAFSNQPQHF,TGCGCCAGCAGCCAAGAGTTTGGGACAGCCTTTAGCAATCAGCCCCAGCATTTT
TRBV5-1,TRBJ1-5,TRBD1,NA,CASSLAPGQGHVGNQPQHF,TGCGCCAGCAGTTTAGCACCGGGACAGGGGCACGTGGGCAATCAGCCCCAGCATTTT
TRBV29-1,TRBJ1-3,NA,NA,CSVEDPDRTSGNTIYF,TGCAGCGTTGAAGACCCCGACAGGACCTCTGGAAACACCATATATTTT
TRBV5-1,TRBJ1-5,NA,NA,CASSPEGDLNQPQHF,TGCGCCAGCAGCCCGGAGGGGGACCTCAATCAGCCCCAGCATTTT
TRBV4-1,TRBJ1-2,TRBD1,NA,CASSQGPGQRNYGYTF,TGCGCCAGCAGCCAGGGTCCGGGACAGCGTAACTATGGCTACACCTTC
TRBV27,TRBJ2-3,NA,NA,CASSLLGRAGDTQYF,TGTGCCAGCAGTTTATTGGGTAGGGCAGGAGATACGCAGTATTTT
TRBV5-1,TRBJ1-5,NA,NA,CASSLAPGSSQPQHF,TGCGCCAGCAGCTTGGCCCCGGGGTCAAGTCAGCCCCAGCATTTT